The present T cell receptor (beta chain) was sequenced within a study of blood T cell repertoires in COVID-19. This clone has just one count. This table comes from immunoSEQ multiplex PCR, and its TCRdb copy is limited to in-frame clones, with some not included. This sample has 150,000 to 200,000 clones, with approximately 87% found just once. The CDR3 runs 11 residues. V dropped 3 bases and J dropped 17 bases, with 11 bases sitting between them. Sequencing was carried out using peripheral blood. The chain recombines TRBV12-3 or TRBV12-4 with TRBJ2-6; tentative D call: TRBD1 (5 bases). The TCR was taken from a man between 18 and 29 years old with active or convalescent COVID-19. Here the CDR3 reads CASSFMGPMTF. CDR3 in DNA: TGTGCCAGCAGTTTCATGGGGCCCATGACTTTC.